Below, 7 T cell receptor beta chains from the same sample are listed, as sequenced in a study of response to subunit inactivated influenza vaccine. TCRdb reprocessed the RT-PCR reads with MiXCR, giving one entry per CDR3 protein. The sample has hundreds of thousands of distinct CDR3 sequences, approximately 14% seen once; the top ten hold approximately 10%. This sample comprised PBMCs from blood, obtained less than 13 days after vaccination. The receptor source for this set is a man in his forties or fifties who received an inactivated influenza vaccine.

This chain joins TRBV7-8 and TRBJ2-3; no clear D gene. The length of the CDR3 is 15 residues. Germline CDR1 is SGHVS and CDR2 is FQNEAQ. Trimming stripped 2 bases from V and 4 bases from J, with 13 bases between. The CDR3 is CASSLILSSPDTQYF. The CDR3, as DNA: TGTGCCAGCAGCTTAATCCTCAGTAGCCCAGATACGCAGTATTTT.

The chain links TRBV20-1 to TRBJ2-5, with a possible D match to TRBD2 (6 bases). V was shortened by 2 bases and J by 5 bases, with 12 bases between the two germline ends. Germline CDR1 reads DFQATT; CDR2 reads SNEGSKA (reference sequence). This CDR3 is built from 13 residues. The CDR3, as DNA: TGCAGTGCTAGATGGACGGCGGGGGAGACCCAGTACTTC. This sequence encodes CSARWTAGETQYF.

As regards this clonotype: The junction departs from germline at one end; a sequencing error may be responsible. The chain uses TRBV28 and TRBJ1-2; the D is unclear. The CDR3 sequence is 12 residues long. Germline CDR1 reads MDHEN; CDR2 reads SYDVKM. For the CDR3, the DNA is TGTGCCAGCAGTCCCGGGCACTATGGCTACGCCTTC. Translating gives CASSPGHYGYAF.

Concerning this clonotype: A much larger clone sits a single nucleotide away, making a read error possible. The rearrangement joins TRBV5-1 to TRBJ2-3; 9 positions match TRBD1. The length of the CDR3 is 15 residues. Trimming at V came to 4 bases and at J to 2 bases, leaving 5 bases not matched to a gene. Germline V lookup: CDR1 SGHRS, CDR2 YFSETQ. As DNA, the CDR3 is TGCGCCAGCAGCGTGACAGGGGGAATCACAGATACGCAGTATTTT. Translation: CASSVTGGITDTQYF.

The sample holds a few counts of this clonotype. This chain uses TRBV5-5 with TRBJ1-6; weak D call: TRBD1 (5 bases). Germline assignment: CDR1 SGHKS and CDR2 YYEKEE (reference sequence). Deletions cut 4 bases from V and 10 bases from J, with 18 bases between. The length of the CDR3 is 15 residues. CDR3 sequence (DNA): TGTGCCAGCAGCCCGGGCCCCAGGAAGGGGTCACCCCTCCACTTT. Translating it yields CASSPGPRKGSPLHF.

This clonotype has at least ten counts. CDR3 in amino acids: CASSRRQTYEQYF. Here the CDR3 DNA reads TGTGCCAGCAGCCGACGACAGACCTACGAGCAGTACTTC. V is TRBV6-2 or TRBV6-3 and J is TRBJ2-7, with a tentative D call TRBD1 (5 bases). The CDR3 sequence is 13 residues long. Trimming shortened V by 6 bases and J by 2 bases, and 11 bases separated the two germline ends. In germline, CDR1 is MNHEY, CDR2 SVGEGT.

On this clonotype: A read error may explain this, as a much larger clone is one base away. The chain joins TRBV6-4 to TRBJ2-1, with unresolved D. CDR1 MRHNA and CDR2 SNTAGT come from the germline V gene. The CDR3 runs 13 residues. This chain's CDR3 is CACSVDRYNEQFF. Here the CDR3 DNA reads TGTGCCTGCAGTGTAGACCGATACAATGAGCAGTTCTTC.